This section outlines one TCR beta chain sequence together with its context. At least ten counts were recorded for this clonotype. Its antigen is still unknown. One base away there is no much larger clone; base qualities are not given. The sample was run on an Illumina HiSeq 1500. In TCRdb, the public reads were trimmed at Q25 with fastp and aligned with MiXCR, with productive beta chains retained. For every CDR3 protein sequence, its rows merge into one entry that carries the most common genes and DNA. In this sample the table shows over 200,000 distinct CDR3 sequences, roughly 15% of which occur a single time. Together, the top ten hold 8.8% of the sample. The data stem from a study of T cell repertoires in cytomegalovirus infection (dated by TCRdb to between 2018 and 2021). Notes on the research overall: Donor HLA type was relevant to the analysis, because carriage of CMV infection together with the matching HLA type was indicated by public TCR beta signatures.

The full study reports these points: In both this cohort and an independent roughly 350-donor cohort, the cumulative frequency of public TCR beta family members distinguished carriers of CMV infection plus the relevant HLA type. The ex vivo response was dominated by HLA-C-restricted CMV-specific TCR beta clonotypes, which also provided the single most frequent clonotype in two of eight donors.

The CDR3 has 14 amino acids, counting the end cysteine and phenylalanine. Kept here is only the CDR3 DNA, which spans 42 bases and is read in frame from base 1. CDR1 and CDR2, looked up from the germline V gene (reference sequence), are SGHNT and YYREEE. At the junction V is shortened by 0 bases and J by 0 bases, with 6 bases in between. This receptor chain uses TRBV5-4 and TRBJ2-5; TRBD2 might be the D gene, on 5 matching bases. Sequences were obtained from PBMCs. The clonotype comes from a human donor in good health (CMV status not recorded). Some clones in this sample may be carry-over from other donors' samples. DNA sequence: TGTGCCAGCAGCTTGGCGGACTACCAAGAGACCCAGTACTTC. Its translation is CASSLADYQETQYF.